These 31 T cell receptor beta chains were all obtained from the same sample, sequenced in a study of blood T cell repertoires in COVID-19. Using immunoSEQ multiplex PCR, the repertoire was profiled, and TCRdb retains in-frame clones only, with some absent. This repertoire shows a few hundred thousand clones, roughly 90% found once; its top ten account for 0.95% to 1.5%. The sample was peripheral blood. The receptors derive from a man aged 35-49 years with acute or convalescent COVID-19.

The chain couples TRBV2 to TRBJ1-3; D is ambiguous. The length of the CDR3 is 16 residues. Trimming took 3 bases from V and 0 from J, leaving 12 bases between them. Germline-derived CDR1 and CDR2 are SNHLY and FYNNEI. The CDR3 nucleotides are TGTGCCAGCAGTGATGCGGGAACTAGCTCTGGAAACACCATATATTTT. Its protein is CASSDAGTSSGNTIYF.

V gene TRBV6-2 or TRBV6-3 combines with J gene TRBJ1-1; TRBD1 might be the D (5 bases). With 6 bases removed from V and 8 bases from J, the gap between germline ends came to 16 bases. This CDR3 is built from 13 residues. Germline lookup yields CDR1 MNHEY and CDR2 SVGEGT. CDR3 nucleotides: TGTGCCAGCAGGCCTACAGGACGGAGAGAAGCTTTCTTT. Its protein product is CASRPTGRREAFF.

The chain has TRBV18 and TRBJ1-1; a weak D match, TRBD1 (5 bases). CDR1 KGHSH and CDR2 LQKENI come from the germline V gene. CDR3 length equals 13 residues. V dropped 4 bases and J dropped 5 bases, with 11 bases sitting between them. The CDR3 loop reads CASSRGVDTEAFF. CDR3 coding DNA: TGTGCCAGCTCACGGGGGGTCGATACTGAAGCTTTCTTT.

The rearrangement uses TRBV5-1 and TRBJ2-1; TRBD2 agrees at 7 bases. CDR1 and CDR2 from the germline V gene are SGHRS and YFSETQ. This CDR3 is built from 16 residues. The V gene end was trimmed by 4 bases and the J gene end by 5 bases; junction bases not matched to a gene: 12. The CDR3 DNA is TGCGCCAGCAGCCCCGGGTCCGGACTAGGAAACAATGAGCAGTTCTTC. This gives the protein CASSPGSGLGNNEQFF.

This chain links TRBV7-3 with TRBJ1-2, with D uncertain. The ends were cut back, 4 bases at V and 8 bases at J, with 26 bases in the middle. The CDR3 consists of 17 residues. Germline V gene data show CDR1 as SGHTA and CDR2 as FQGTGA. This chain's CDR3 is CASSSPKEVGPNWGYTF. CDR3 coding DNA: TGTGCCAGCAGCTCCCCCAAAGAGGTTGGTCCTAACTGGGGCTACACCTTC.

This clone was found once. The rearrangement joins TRBV6-5 to TRBJ2-3, with a possible D match to TRBD1 (5 bases). This CDR3 region has 12 residues. Germline CDR1 MNHEY, CDR2 SVGAGI. Trimming stripped 8 bases from V and 5 bases from J, with 11 bases between. Written as DNA, the CDR3 is TGTGCCAGCCGCAGGGATTTAGATACGCAGTATTTT. Protein product: CASRRDLDTQYF.

This clone was seen only a few times. The chain recombines TRBV3-1 (or the pseudogene TRBV3-2) with TRBJ1-2; 12 bases agree with TRBD1. Germline V CDR1 and CDR2: LGHDT, YNNKEL (reference sequence). V shed 0 bases, J shed 2 bases, and the junction held 1 base outside the gene matches. This CDR3 has 16 amino acids. CDR3 residues: CASSQEGTGGNYGYTF. In DNA, the CDR3 is TGTGCCAGCAGCCAAGAGGGGACAGGGGGCAACTATGGCTACACCTTC.

The chain is built from TRBV5-1 and TRBJ1-1, with 9 bases matching TRBD1. There are 13 residues in the CDR3. The germline gives CDR1 SGHRS, CDR2 YFSETQ. J gave up 9 bases and V 4 bases, and 7 bases lay outside the gene matches. The CDR3 protein is CASSERTGVKAFF. CDR3 bases: TGCGCCAGCAGCGAACGGACAGGGGTGAAAGCTTTCTTT.

In its sample, this clone was seen once. V usage is TRBV7-2 and J usage is TRBJ2-4, with a tentative D call TRBD1 (5 bases). The CDR3 sequence is 14 residues long. CDR1 and CDR2 from the germline V gene are SGHTA and FQGNSA. With 5 bases removed from V and 7 bases from J, the gap between germline ends came to 15 bases. In DNA, the CDR3 is TGTGCCAGCAGCCTAGGTCCAGGGATCAACATTCAGTACTTC. Translation: CASSLGPGINIQYF.

The V call is TRBV4-1, the J call TRBJ2-5, with TRBD2 matching over 10 bases. Unmatched junction bases numbered 7, after V lost 0 bases and J lost 6 bases. Germline CDR1 and CDR2: MGHRA and YSYEKL. The CDR3 consists of 16 residues. The CDR3: CASSQEGSGGTKTQYF. For the CDR3, the DNA is TGCGCCAGCAGCCAAGAAGGTAGCGGGGGGACGAAGACCCAGTACTTC.

J is TRBJ1-2 and V is TRBV5-6; 9 bases line up with TRBD1. The V segment lost 4 bases and the J segment 8 bases; nucleotides outside the gene matches: 12. CDR1 and CDR2 (germline): SGHDT, YYEEEE. CDR3 length: 15 residues. CDR3 nucleotides: TGTGCCAGCAGCCCTCATGGGGGGACAGGGTGGGGCTACACCTTC. Translated: CASSPHGGTGWGYTF.

This clone was picked up a small number of times. This chain joins TRBV18 and TRBJ2-6, with 10 bases aligning to TRBD1. The CDR3 consists of 19 residues. The V gene end was trimmed by 5 bases and the J gene end by 4 bases; junction bases not matched to a gene: 14. Germline V CDR1 and CDR2: KGHSH, LQKENI. The CDR3 loop is CASSVNSGTGVEGANVLTF. CDR3 in DNA: TGTGCCAGCTCAGTAAATTCCGGGACAGGGGTCGAGGGGGCCAACGTCCTGACTTTC.

As for this clone: The junction does not match germline at one end; this may be a read error. V is TRBV7-9 and J is TRBJ2-2; tentative D call: TRBD2 (6 bases). The CDR3 has 16 residues. CDR1 is SEHNR, CDR2 FQNEAQ, per germline (reference sequence). CDR3 sequence: CASSLVGGGNSGELFF. The CDR3 coding sequence is TGTGCCAGCAGCTTAGTAGGCGGCGGGAACTCCGGGGAGCTGTTTTTT.

This rearrangement joins TRBV28 to TRBJ2-1, with 7 bases fitting TRBD2. This CDR3 region has 15 residues. Germline assignment: CDR1 MDHEN and CDR2 SYDVKM. V lost 10 bases and J lost 4; bases outside the gene matches: 13. The CDR3 nucleotides are TGTGCCACTATCCCCTTGGCTAGCGGATACAATGAGCAGTTCTTC. It codes for CATIPLASGYNEQFF.

The rearrangement links TRBV27 to TRBJ2-5; 10 bases match TRBD2. The CDR3 sequence is 14 residues long. Per germline, CDR1 MNHEY and CDR2 SMNVEV (reference sequence). The V segment lost 7 bases and the J segment 4 bases; nucleotides outside the gene matches: 6. The CDR3 spells CASTGVAGGETQYF. The CDR3 DNA is TGTGCCAGCACGGGGGTAGCGGGGGGAGAGACCCAGTACTTC.

This clone turned up a few times. The chain combines TRBV7-9 with TRBJ2-1; D is unresolved. CDR1 and CDR2 (germline): SEHNR, FQNEAQ (reference sequence). Trimming cost V 4 bases and J 5 bases, with 6 bases left between them. The CDR3 totals 12 residues. The chain's CDR3 is CASSSSDNEQFF. In DNA form, the CDR3 reads TGTGCCAGCAGCTCCTCGGACAATGAGCAGTTCTTC.

V is TRBV4-1 and J is TRBJ1-1; D gene ambiguous. Trimming took off 4 bases at V and 0 bases at J, with 12 bases between the two ends. Looked up from germline, CDR1 is MGHRA and CDR2 is YSYEKL. The CDR3 extends over 15 amino acids. The CDR3 DNA is TGCGCCAGCAGCCCTCGCAACACCCTGAACACTGAAGCTTTCTTT. This encodes CASSPRNTLNTEAFF.

V usage is TRBV4-3 and J usage is TRBJ2-2, with TRBD2 as a possible D gene (5 bases). The CDR3 is 16 residues long. The V end lost 1 base, the J end lost 4 bases, and 13 bases lay between the germline ends. Germline lookup yields CDR1 LGHNA and CDR2 YSLEER. The CDR3 nucleotides are TGCGCCAGCAGCCAAGCGGCTAGCCTTGGCACCGGGGAGCTGTTTTTT. It is translated as CASSQAASLGTGELFF.

The chain combines TRBV7-2 with TRBJ2-1; 10 bases line up with TRBD2. This CDR3 contains 18 residues. Germline V gives CDR1 SGHTA, CDR2 FQGNSA. Trimming cost V 0 bases and J 8 bases; bases outside gene matches: 13. This CDR3 is CASSLALAGAQFRDEQFF. The CDR3 DNA reads TGTGCCAGCAGCTTAGCGCTAGCGGGAGCCCAATTTCGAGATGAGCAGTTCTTC. The whole variable domain, remainder taken from reference TRBV7-2 and TRBJ2-1, is GAGVSQSPSNKVTEKGKDVELRCDPISGHTALYWYRQSLGQGLEFLIYFQGNSAPDKSGLPSDRFSAERTGGSVSTLTIQRTQQEDSAVYLCASSLALAGAQFRDEQFFGPGTRLTVL.

The chain carries TRBV11-2 and TRBJ2-7; tentative D call: TRBD1 (6 bases). This CDR3 has 15 amino acids. Looked up from germline, CDR1 is SGHAT and CDR2 is FQNNGV. V lost 6 bases to trimming and J lost 2 bases, with 17 bases between them. The CDR3 spells CASRDYRESPYEQYF. CDR3 nucleotides: TGTGCCAGCAGGGATTACAGGGAGTCCCCCTACGAGCAGTACTTC.

The chain couples TRBV27 to TRBJ1-2, with D possibly being TRBD1 (5 bases). V gave up 5 bases and J gave up 8 bases, with 9 bases separating them. The length of the CDR3 is 11 residues. Germline V lookup: CDR1 MNHEY, CDR2 SMNVEV (reference sequence). The CDR3 loop reads CASSPGNGYTF. The CDR3 bases are TGTGCCAGCAGTCCAGGGAACGGCTACACCTTC.

The V call is TRBV19, the J call TRBJ2-7; D not resolved. Between the trimmed V and J ends, which lost 0 bases and 4 bases, there was a span of 7 bases. This CDR3 is 13 amino acids long. The V gene's germline CDR1 is LNHDA and CDR2 SQIVND (reference sequence). CDR3 amino acids: CASSIDRAYEQYF. The CDR3 DNA is TGTGCCAGTAGTATAGATCGAGCATACGAGCAGTACTTC.

On this clone: The sample has other DNA sequences that encode this CDR3 too. The V and J genes are TRBV28 and TRBJ1-5; D ambiguous. Trimming took 4 bases from V and 5 from J, leaving 3 bases between them. Germline V gene sequence: CDR1 MDHEN, CDR2 SYDVKM. This CDR3 comprises 11 residues. CDR3 loop: CASSSYQPQHF. The CDR3 DNA follows: TGTGCCAGCAGTTCTTATCAGCCCCAGCATTTT.

This chain uses TRBV2 with TRBJ1-5; 7 bases match TRBD1. There are 14 residues in the CDR3. V was clipped by 5 bases and J by 3 bases; unmatched bases: 4. Germline-derived CDR1 and CDR2 are SNHLY and FYNNEI. This CDR3 is CASSRQGPNQPQHF. The CDR3 nucleotides are TGTGCCAGCAGTAGACAGGGTCCCAATCAGCCCCAGCATTTT.

The genes are TRBV27 and TRBJ2-5; TRBD1 matches 8 bases. Unmatched junction bases numbered 4, after V lost 2 bases and J lost 2 bases. The CDR3 extends over 15 amino acids. The germline CDR1 and CDR2 sequences are MNHEY and SMNVEV (reference sequence). The CDR3 nucleotides are TGTGCCAGCAGTTTAGGACAGGGTGTTCAAGAGACCCAGTACTTC. The encoded protein is CASSLGQGVQETQYF.

In the case of this clone: The same CDR3 is also encoded by other DNA sequences in this sample. This chain uses TRBV6-5 with TRBJ1-5; D is unclear. The CDR3 runs 13 residues. Trimming took off 0 bases at V and 4 bases at J, with 4 bases between the two ends. The V gene's germline CDR1 is MNHEY and CDR2 SVGAGI. CDR3 bases: TGTGCCAGCAGTTACTCGAGAAATCAGCCCCAGCATTTT. It specifies CASSYSRNQPQHF.

V gene TRBV2 combines with J gene TRBJ2-7, with D possibly being TRBD1 (6 bases). Trimming pared 6 bases from V and 0 bases from J, leaving 12 bases between. The CDR3 contains 14 residues. Germline values: CDR1 SNHLY, CDR2 FYNNEI. The CDR3 DNA reads as TGTGCCAGCAGAACCAGGGGCGCCTCCTACGAGCAGTACTTC. It yields the protein CASRTRGASYEQYF.

The chain couples TRBV19 to TRBJ2-3; TRBD2 agrees at 7 bases. The CDR3 has 17 amino acids. Germline-derived CDR1 and CDR2 are LNHDA and SQIVND (reference sequence). Trimming cost V 7 bases and J 2 bases; bases outside gene matches: 15. The CDR3 region has the DNA TGTGCCAGTACCCCGTGGTGGGTAGCGGGTACCACAGATACGCAGTATTTT. Its protein is CASTPWWVAGTTDTQYF.

V gene TRBV28 combines with J gene TRBJ2-3, with 16 positions matching TRBD2. The germline gives CDR1 MDHEN, CDR2 SYDVKM. The V gene end was trimmed by 8 bases and the J gene end by 4 bases; junction bases not matched to a gene: 15. CDR3 length: 19 amino acids. The CDR3 DNA is TGTGCCAGCCTACCTGGCGGGACTAGCGGGGGGGCCGGGGCAGATACGCAGTATTTT. Its translation is CASLPGGTSGGAGADTQYF.

The chain uses TRBV7-8 and TRBJ1-5, with D hard to call. V shed 0 bases and J shed 6 bases, with 12 bases lying between them. Germline V gives CDR1 SGHVS, CDR2 FQNEAQ. This CDR3 has 15 amino acids. Here the CDR3 reads CASSLAAGRSQPQHF. The CDR3 coding sequence is TGTGCCAGCAGCTTAGCTGCTGGGAGAAGTCAGCCCCAGCATTTT.

J is TRBJ1-1 and V is TRBV3-1 (or the pseudogene TRBV3-2), with TRBD1 as a possible D gene (5 bases). Trimming removed 1 base from V and 7 bases from J, with 13 bases in between. Germline CDR1 and CDR2: LGHDT and YNNKEL (reference sequence). This CDR3 is built from 14 residues. In DNA form, the CDR3 reads TGTGCCAGCAGCCAAGGCAGGGTATATAGTGAAGCTTTCTTT. It translates to CASSQGRVYSEAFF.